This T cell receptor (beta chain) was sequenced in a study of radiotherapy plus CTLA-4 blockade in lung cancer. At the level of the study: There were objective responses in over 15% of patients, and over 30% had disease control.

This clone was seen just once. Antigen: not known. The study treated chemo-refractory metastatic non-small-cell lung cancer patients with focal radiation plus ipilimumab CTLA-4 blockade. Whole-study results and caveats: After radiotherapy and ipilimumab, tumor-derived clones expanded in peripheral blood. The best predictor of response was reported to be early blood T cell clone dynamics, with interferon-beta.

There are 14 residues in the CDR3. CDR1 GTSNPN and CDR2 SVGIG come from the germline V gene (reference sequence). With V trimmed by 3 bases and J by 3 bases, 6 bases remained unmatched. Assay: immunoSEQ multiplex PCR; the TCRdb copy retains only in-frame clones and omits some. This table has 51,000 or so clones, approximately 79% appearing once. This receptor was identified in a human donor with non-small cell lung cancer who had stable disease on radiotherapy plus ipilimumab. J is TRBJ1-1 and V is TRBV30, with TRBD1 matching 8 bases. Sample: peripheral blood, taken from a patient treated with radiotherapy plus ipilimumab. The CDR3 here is CAWRGTGRYTEAFF. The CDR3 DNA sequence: TGTGCCTGGAGAGGGACAGGACGATACACTGAAGCTTTCTTT.